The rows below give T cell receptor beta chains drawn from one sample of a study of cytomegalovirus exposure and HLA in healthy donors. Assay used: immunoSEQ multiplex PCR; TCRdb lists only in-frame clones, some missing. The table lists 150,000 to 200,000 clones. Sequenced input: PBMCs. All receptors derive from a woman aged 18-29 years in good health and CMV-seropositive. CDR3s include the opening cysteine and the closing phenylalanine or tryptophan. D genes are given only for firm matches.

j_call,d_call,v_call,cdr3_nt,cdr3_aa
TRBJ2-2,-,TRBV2,TGTGCCAGCAGTGCGCAGGGGGGAACACCCGGGGAGCTGTTTTTT,CASSAQGGTPGELFF
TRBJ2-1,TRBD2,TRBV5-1,TGCGCCAGCAGCTTGGCCGGGAGGCGGACCTACAATGAGCAGTTCTTC,CASSLAGRRTYNEQFF
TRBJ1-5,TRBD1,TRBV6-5,TGTGCCAGCAGCCAGGGACAGAGCTCTTCGCCCCAGCATTTT,CASSQGQSSSPQHF
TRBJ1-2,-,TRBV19,TGTGCCAGTAGTATTGGTGGAGGGGACTATGGCTACACCTTC,CASSIGGGDYGYTF
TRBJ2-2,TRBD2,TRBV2,TGTGCCAGCAGTGAGGGACTAGCGGGATCCGGGGAGCTGTTTTTT,CASSEGLAGSGELFF
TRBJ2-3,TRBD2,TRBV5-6,TGTGCCAGCAGCTTATCCCCAGGCCTGGGACTAGACACAGATACGCAGTATTTT,CASSLSPGLGLDTDTQYF
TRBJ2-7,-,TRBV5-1,TGCGCCAGCAGCTTGGACGGGAGCTCCTACGAGCAGTACTTC,CASSLDGSSYEQYF
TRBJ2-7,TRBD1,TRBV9,TGTGCCAGCAGCGCAAGTCAGGGGGACGAGCAGTACTTC,CASSASQGDEQYF
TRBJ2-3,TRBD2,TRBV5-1,TGCGCCAGCAGCTTTCTAGCGGGAGGGCCGTCAGATACGCAGTATTTT,CASSFLAGGPSDTQYF
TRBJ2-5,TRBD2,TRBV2,TGTGCCAGCAGCACCGGGACTAGCGGAGAGACCCAGTACTTC,CASSTGTSGETQYF
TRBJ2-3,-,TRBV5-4,TGTGCCAGCAGCTTGATGCGTGGTAGGGCTAGCCATATTGCAGATACGCAGTATTTT,CASSLMRGRASHIADTQYF
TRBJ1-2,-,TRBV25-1,TGTGCCAGCAGTGATACAGGTCGTGCGGCTTATGGCTACACCTTC,CASSDTGRAAYGYTF
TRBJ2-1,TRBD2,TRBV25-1,TGTGCCAGCAGTGAAAGGACTAGCGAAAGGGGCGATGAGCAGTTCTTC,CASSERTSERGDEQFF
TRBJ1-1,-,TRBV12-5,TGTGCTAGTGGTCCCCCCGGACAGTTTTCCGACACTGAAGCTTTCTTT,CASGPPGQFSDTEAFF
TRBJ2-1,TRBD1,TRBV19,TGTGCCAGTAGTATAGAAGGGACAGGGGCCAATGAGCAGTTCTTC,CASSIEGTGANEQFF
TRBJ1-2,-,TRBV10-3,TGTGCCATCAGTGCACTACACGGCTATGGCTACACCTTC,CAISALHGYGYTF
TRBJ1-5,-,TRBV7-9,TGTGCCAGCAGCTTAAACTCCCGGGGGGGGAATCAGCCCCAGCATTTT,CASSLNSRGGNQPQHF
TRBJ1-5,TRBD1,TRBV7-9,TGTGCCAGCAGCCATAACCCGCTCCAGGGGGGTGAGTCGGCCCAGCATTTT,CASSHNPLQGGESAQHF
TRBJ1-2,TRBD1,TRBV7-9,TGTGCCAGCAGCCCACCCGGGACAGCGTTAAACTATGGCTACACCTTC,CASSPPGTALNYGYTF
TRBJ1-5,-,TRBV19,TGTGCCAGTAGTATCTATTATGTGGATCAGCCCCAGCATTTT,CASSIYYVDQPQHF
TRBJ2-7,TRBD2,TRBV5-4,TGTGCCAGCAGCCCTGTAGCGGGAGGGCCCTACGAGCAGTACTTC,CASSPVAGGPYEQYF
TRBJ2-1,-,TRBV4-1,TGCGCCAGCAGCACAGGGCCCAAGGATGAGCAGTTCTTC,CASSTGPKDEQFF
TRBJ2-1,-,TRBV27,TGTGCCAGCAGCCCACTTACAGGGTACTCCTACAATGAGCAGTTCTTC,CASSPLTGYSYNEQFF
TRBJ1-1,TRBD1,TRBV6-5,TGTGCCAGCAGGGACAGGGGGCAGGCTGAAGCTTTCTTT,CASRDRGQAEAFF
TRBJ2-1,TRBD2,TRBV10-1,TGCGCCAGCAGTGACCCTAGCGGGAAGCTCTACAATGAGCAGTTCTTC,CASSDPSGKLYNEQFF
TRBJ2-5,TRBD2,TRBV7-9,TGTGCCAGCAGCTTGGGACTAGCGGGGGGGAGTGGGGAGACCCAGTACTTC,CASSLGLAGGSGETQYF
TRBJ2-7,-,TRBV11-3,TGTGCCAGCAGCTTATCGTCTCAGTACTACGAGCAGTACTTC,CASSLSSQYYEQYF
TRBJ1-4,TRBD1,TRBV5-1,TGCGCCAGCAGCGACCAACCGGGACAGGCAAGCGAAAAACTGTTTTTT,CASSDQPGQASEKLFF
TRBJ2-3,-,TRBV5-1,TGCGCCAGCAGGGAGATAAGCACAGATACGCAGTATTTT,CASREISTDTQYF